This T cell receptor (beta chain) was recovered during a study of blood T cell repertoires in COVID-19. Overall study context: In each case, the material was cDNA or gDNA derived from T cells, B-cell-depleted T cells, or PBMCs.

This clone came up once. One end of the junction does not line up with germline, which may come from a read error. CDR1 and CDR2 (germline): SSHAT, FNYEAQ (reference sequence). The CDR3 loop spans 16 amino acids. Per the original methods: Amplification from reference gene primers served as the basis for estimated nucleated cell counts. Sequenced by immunoSEQ multiplex PCR; TCRdb stores in-frame clones only, minus some. V and J calls and clone size come straight from that table; D and trimming were deduced from the DNA. This sample has some 38,000 clones, with roughly 90% found just once. Sample: peripheral blood. This sequence was found in a man aged 50-59 years with active COVID-19. The chain is built from TRBV7-7 and TRBJ2-5; 8 nucleotides match TRBD2. The CDR3 here is CASSSRGAPSTETQYF. The CDR3 DNA reads TGTGCTAGCAGCTCGCGGGGGGCCCCATCCACAGAGACCCAGTACTTC.